The 20 T cell receptor beta chains below all came from one sample that was sequenced in a study of blood T cell repertoires in COVID-19. TCRdb's table, derived via immunoSEQ multiplex PCR, lists solely in-frame clones and lacks some. The sample includes about 290,000 clones, 89% of them seen just once. Material: PBMCs or T cells enriched from blood (not recorded which). These receptors came from a woman in her forties who had recovered from COVID-19.

The J gene is TRBJ2-1, the V gene TRBV6-5; TRBD1 matches at 8 bases. The CDR3 has 11 amino acids. CDR1 is MNHEY, CDR2 SVGAGI, per germline. CDR3 amino acids: CAKTGDNEQFF. The CDR3 region has the DNA TGTGCGAAGACAGGGGACAATGAGCAGTTCTTC.

The chain uses TRBV5-1 and TRBJ2-4; 12 bases match TRBD2. The CDR3 is made up of 16 amino acids. With 4 bases clipped from V and 1 base from J, the junction kept 3 bases outside the gene matches. Germline lookup yields CDR1 SGHRS and CDR2 YFSETQ. CDR3 region: CASSLGTSGAKNIQYF. The CDR3, as DNA: TGCGCCAGCAGCCTAGGGACTAGCGGGGCCAAAAACATTCAGTACTTC.

The gene calls are TRBV19 and TRBJ2-7; the match to TRBD2 covers 8 bases. Per the germline V gene, CDR1 is LNHDA and CDR2 is SQIVND (reference sequence). This CDR3 is built from 16 residues. Unmatched junction bases numbered 6, after V lost 2 bases and J lost 0 bases. In nucleotides, the CDR3 is TGTGCCAGTAGTATATATAGCGGGGATAGCTCCTACGAGCAGTACTTC. Translating gives CASSIYSGDSSYEQYF.

The rearrangement uses TRBV7-9 and TRBJ2-3; 8 bases line up with TRBD1. Trimming cost V 4 bases and J 4 bases; bases outside gene matches: 4. Germline values: CDR1 SEHNR, CDR2 FQNEAQ (reference sequence). The CDR3 sequence is 14 residues long. CDR3 in amino acids: CASSYRTGSDTQYF. As DNA, the CDR3 is TGTGCCAGCAGCTACCGGACAGGGTCAGATACGCAGTATTTT.

This sequence joins TRBV18 and TRBJ2-5; 7 nucleotides match TRBD1. After removal of 7 bases from V and 3 bases from J, the junction contained 5 bases not matched to a gene. The germline V gene has CDR1 KGHSH and CDR2 LQKENI. This CDR3 is built from 13 residues. The CDR3 sequence is CASFPDREETQYF. The CDR3 DNA follows: TGTGCCAGCTTCCCTGACAGGGAAGAGACCCAGTACTTC.

The chain uses TRBV5-1 and TRBJ1-2; D not certain. The germline V gene encodes CDR1 SGHRS and CDR2 YFSETQ. Deletions cut 2 bases from V and 8 bases from J, with 16 bases between. The CDR3 extends over 14 amino acids. CDR3 protein: CASSFEIWGGGYTF. CDR3 DNA: TGCGCCAGCAGCTTCGAAATCTGGGGAGGAGGCTACACCTTC.

The chain combines TRBV27 with TRBJ2-7; 7 bases align to TRBD1. CDR1 MNHEY and CDR2 SMNVEV come from the germline V gene (reference sequence). The junction had 11 bases not matched to a gene; V was cut back by 0 bases and J by 6 bases. The CDR3 contains 16 residues. CDR3 sequence reads: CASSLSSAQGPGEQYF. CDR3 sequence (DNA): TGTGCCAGCAGTTTATCTTCTGCACAGGGGCCCGGCGAGCAGTACTTC.

V is TRBV6-2 or TRBV6-3 and J is TRBJ1-4, with a tentative D call TRBD1 (5 bases). Between the trimmed V and J ends, which lost 6 bases and 10 bases, there was a span of 18 bases. The CDR3 has 14 residues. Germline CDR1 is MNHEY and CDR2 is SVGEGT. CDR3 DNA sequence: TGTGCCAGCAGCCCAGGGAACGGACTCGGAAAACTGTTTTTT. Its translation: CASSPGNGLGKLFF.

The V call is TRBV4-3, the J call TRBJ1-4, with D unclear. CDR1 is LGHNA and CDR2 is YSLEER in the germline V gene. The CDR3 sequence is 14 residues long. V was cut by 5 bases and J by 8 bases, with 15 bases left in between. The CDR3 sequence is CASSLSEGTEKLFF. CDR3 sequence (DNA): TGCGCCAGCAGCTTAAGCGAGGGCACGGAAAAACTGTTTTTT.

The rearrangement joins TRBV7-2 to TRBJ2-2; 10 positions agree with TRBD2. Germline V lookup: CDR1 SGHTA, CDR2 FQGNSA. This CDR3 region has 19 residues. The junction had 15 bases not matched to a gene; V was cut back by 1 base and J by 7 bases. CDR3 in DNA: TGTGCCAGCAGCTTAGTGGGGGCGGGGCTAGCGGGAGCCGACGGGGAGCTGTTTTTT. Protein: CASSLVGAGLAGADGELFF.

The V and J genes are TRBV30 and TRBJ2-1; 8 nucleotides agree with TRBD2. The CDR3 runs to 16 residues. The V and J ends lost 2 bases and 2 bases, in that order; junction bases with no gene match: 8. CDR1 and CDR2 from the germline V gene are GTSNPN and SVGIG (reference sequence). The DNA of the CDR3 is TGTGCCTGGAGTACCAGCGGGAGTTTACCCTACAATGAGCAGTTCTTC. This gives the protein CAWSTSGSLPYNEQFF.

This clone has only one observation. This chain joins TRBV7-9 and TRBJ2-3; no reliable D call. V was shortened by 5 bases and J by 2 bases, with 5 bases between the two germline ends. This CDR3 region has 12 residues. Germline assignment: CDR1 SEHNR and CDR2 FQNEAQ (reference sequence). The CDR3 here is CASSPYTDTQYF. The CDR3 nucleotides read TGTGCCAGCAGCCCTTACACAGATACGCAGTATTTT.

The rearrangement links TRBV29-1 to TRBJ2-2; a weak D match, TRBD1 (6 bases). Germline V lookup: CDR1 SQVTM, CDR2 ANQGSEA. CDR3 length equals 12 residues. V shed 6 bases and J shed 6 bases, with 11 bases lying between them. The CDR3 reads CSVYRVSGELFF. CDR3 nucleotides: TGCAGCGTATACAGGGTCTCCGGGGAGCTGTTTTTT.

V and J are TRBV2 and TRBJ1-6; D is unclear. The germline V and J ends were trimmed by 6 bases and 10 bases, with 16 bases remaining between them. Germline CDR1 is SNHLY and CDR2 is FYNNEI. This CDR3 is built from 14 residues. This CDR3 reads CASSTEGGRSPLHF. CDR3 in DNA: TGTGCCAGCAGCACAGAGGGCGGGAGATCACCCCTCCACTTT.

This rearrangement joins TRBV19 to TRBJ1-2; D perhaps matches TRBD1 (5 bases). Trimming cost V 7 bases and J 8 bases, with 23 bases left between them. This CDR3 region has 15 residues. CDR1 and CDR2 from the germline V gene are LNHDA and SQIVND (reference sequence). The CDR3 sequence is CASIDYQGSGRGYTF. CDR3 nucleotide sequence: TGTGCCAGTATCGATTACCAGGGTAGTGGAAGAGGCTACACCTTC.

This chain connects TRBV18 to TRBJ2-1, with a possible D match to TRBD1 (5 bases). The CDR3 is 14 amino acids. Between the trimmed V and J ends, which lost 6 bases and 7 bases, there was a span of 16 bases. Germline-derived CDR1 and CDR2 are KGHSH and LQKENI. Written as DNA, the CDR3 is TGTGCCAGCTCCCCCGGATACAGGAGAAATGAGCAGTTCTTC. Residues: CASSPGYRRNEQFF.

The V gene is TRBV5-4, the J gene TRBJ2-3; 10 nucleotides align to TRBD2. The CDR3 has 16 residues. Unmatched junction bases numbered 6, after V lost 3 bases and J lost 2 bases. CDR1 is SGHNT, CDR2 YYREEE, per germline (reference sequence). The CDR3 DNA reads TGTGCCAGCAGCTCAGATAGCGGGGGGTACACAGATACGCAGTATTTT. Translating gives CASSSDSGGYTDTQYF. The complete variable domain, with remaining parts taken from reference TRBV5-4 and TRBJ2-3, reads ETGVTQSPTHLIKTRGQQVTLRCSSQSGHNTVSWYQQALGQGPQFIFQYYREEENGRGNFPPRFSGLQFPNYSSELNVNALELDDSALYLCASSSDSGGYTDTQYFGPGTRLTVL.

The V call is TRBV7-9, the J call TRBJ2-7; 9 bases match TRBD1. The V gene end was trimmed by 4 bases and the J gene end by 6 bases; junction bases not matched to a gene: 10. Germline V gives CDR1 SEHNR, CDR2 FQNEAQ (reference sequence). There are 15 residues in the CDR3. CDR3 region: CASSSAGTGIVEQYF. CDR3 nucleotides: TGTGCCAGCAGCTCAGCCGGGACAGGGATTGTCGAGCAGTACTTC.

The chain combines TRBV19 with TRBJ1-2; a possible D gene is TRBD1 (6 bases). CDR3 length: 14 amino acids. The germline V and J ends were trimmed by 7 bases and 3 bases, with 15 bases remaining between them. Germline V lookup: CDR1 LNHDA, CDR2 SQIVND (reference sequence). CDR3: CASTSGAVDYGYTF. The CDR3 coding sequence is TGTGCCAGTACCTCAGGGGCAGTCGACTATGGCTACACCTTC.

This sequence joins TRBV11-3 and TRBJ1-1; D gene uncertain. Trimming stripped 5 bases from V and 1 base from J, with 8 bases between. This CDR3 has 13 residues. Per the germline V gene, CDR1 is SGHNT and CDR2 is YENEEA. This chain's CDR3 is CASSGRANTEAFF. CDR3 DNA: TGTGCCAGCAGCGGGCGGGCGAACACTGAAGCTTTCTTT. Full variable domain (missing parts from reference TRBV11-3 and TRBJ1-1): EAGVVQSPRYKIIEKKQPVAFWCNPISGHNTLYWYLQNLGQGPELLIRYENEEAVDDSQLPKDRFSAERLKGVDSTLKIQPAELGDSAVYLCASSGRANTEAFFGQGTRLTVV.